The clone carrying this T cell receptor (beta chain) was detected only a few times. The antigen is not known. This record belongs to a study of beta chain features in type 1 diabetes. The study, taken as a whole, reports: Any role of HLA type in TCRB rearrangement remained unresolved here. Using cDNA template may skew counts toward highly expressing activated cells. People with Type 1 diabetes carried modestly yet significantly shorter TCRB CDR3s in all four CD4+ subsets. Patients with type 1 diabetes carried fewer insertions and had more deletions at their VDJ junctions. In comparison with healthy donors, patients had naive, central memory and Treg TCRB repertoires that appeared more similar.

The CDR3 runs 13 residues. Germline V gives CDR1 SQVTM, CDR2 ANQGSEA. Between the trimmed V and J ends, which lost 5 bases and 8 bases, there was a span of 15 bases. Sequenced material consisted of expressed TCRB transcripts (all of the isolated RNA was reverse transcribed). This table comes from immunoSEQ multiplex PCR, and its TCRdb copy is limited to in-frame clones, with some not included. The table has 600,000 to 750,000 clones, around 12% seen once. Sequenced sample: naive CD4+ T cells from blood. V gene TRBV29-1 combines with J gene TRBJ1-4, with D unresolved. The TCR originated in a man in his thirties or forties with type 1 diabetes. The CDR3 DNA reads as TGCAGCGTTAGTGCGAAGGTTCACGAAAAACTGTTTTTT. This encodes CSVSAKVHEKLFF.